Each of the 5 T cell receptor beta chains below was sequenced from the same sample in a study of T cell repertoires in cytomegalovirus infection. TCRdb recomputed calls from the reads with MiXCR, one row per CDR3 protein. The sample has 250,000 to 300,000 distinct CDR3 sequences, about 20% seen once. No antigen is known for these receptors. The sequences come from cultured PBMCs, collected from culture after CMV antigen stimulation. The receptors here all came from a human donor in good health (CMV status not recorded). Some clones in this sample may be carry-over from other donors' samples.

This clonotype was recorded many times. This sequence joins TRBV7-2 and TRBJ2-5; D possibly corresponds to TRBD2 (6 bases). V was pared by 1 base and J by 4 bases, with 7 bases between. There are 13 residues in the CDR3. Germline V lookup: CDR1 SGHTA, CDR2 FQGNSA. The CDR3 loop reads CASSLDGRETQYF. CDR3 bases: TGTGCCAGCAGCTTAGACGGGAGAGAGACCCAGTACTTC.

There are a few counts of this clonotype. The J gene is TRBJ2-5, the V gene TRBV7-2, with D possibly matching TRBD2 (6 bases). This CDR3 has 16 amino acids. The V and J ends lost 5 bases and 1 base respectively, with 17 bases between them. CDR1 is SGHTA, CDR2 FQGNSA, per germline. CDR3: CASSPRSSVIQETQYF. The CDR3 bases are TGTGCCAGCAGCCCCCGGTCTAGCGTGATCCAAGAGACCCAGTACTTC.

This chain joins TRBV9 and TRBJ2-2, with D uncertain. The germline gives CDR1 SGDLS, CDR2 YYNGEE. Deletions cut 3 bases from V and 5 bases from J, with 11 bases between. This CDR3 has 14 residues. CDR3 sequence reads: CASSALGETGELFF. CDR3 nucleotide sequence: TGTGCCAGCAGCGCCCTTGGGGAAACCGGGGAGCTGTTTTTT.

This clonotype was seen only a few times. The V call is TRBV4-1, the J call TRBJ2-1; D may be TRBD2 (6 bases). V gave up 5 bases and J gave up 2 bases, with 16 bases separating them. CDR1 and CDR2 (germline): MGHRA, YSYEKL. The CDR3 spans 16 residues. As DNA, the CDR3 is TGCGCCAGCAGCGTACAAACTAGCTTGACCTACAATGAGCAGTTCTTC. This gives the protein CASSVQTSLTYNEQFF.

The chain links TRBV5-6 to TRBJ2-2; the D gene is possibly TRBD1 (5 bases). V was shortened by 1 base and J by 7 bases, with 11 bases between the two germline ends. The CDR3 is made up of 14 amino acids. Germline CDR1 SGHDT, CDR2 YYEEEE. CDR3 loop: CASSLSRVYGELFF. The CDR3 region has the DNA TGTGCCAGCAGCTTGAGCAGGGTGTACGGGGAGCTGTTTTTT.